Listed here are 29 T cell receptor beta chains from one sample, sequenced in a study of blood T cell repertoires in COVID-19. Clones were sequenced by immunoSEQ multiplex PCR, and TCRdb holds only the in-frame ones, with some missing. The sample has some 530,000 clones; approximately 83% are singletons. The specimen was peripheral blood. The receptors were gathered from a human donor in a cohort sampled during active COVID-19.

This clone turned up a few times. The chain couples TRBV5-6 to TRBJ2-3; 7 bases are shared with TRBD1. Germline CDR1 reads SGHDT; CDR2 reads YYEEEE. The CDR3 is 14 residues long. V was clipped by 4 bases and J by 7 bases; unmatched bases: 9. CDR3 DNA sequence: TGTGCCAGCAGCCCCGGGACAGCGTTCTATACGCAGTATTTT. Residues: CASSPGTAFYTQYF.

This clone was recorded only once. The chain joins TRBV12-3 or TRBV12-4 to TRBJ1-2, with D hard to call. V was pared by 1 base and J by 8 bases, with 8 bases between. The CDR3 loop spans 12 amino acids. CDR3: CASSLETRGYTF. CDR3 nucleotide sequence: TGTGCCAGCAGTTTAGAGACGCGGGGCTACACCTTC.

The V gene is TRBV19, the J gene TRBJ2-7; TRBD1 matches 10 bases. The CDR3 extends over 13 amino acids. Germline CDR1 reads LNHDA; CDR2 reads SQIVND (reference sequence). V shed 10 bases and J 4 bases; nucleotides not matched to a gene: 7. CDR3 sequence (DNA): TGTGCCACACTGGGACAGGGGCCTTACGAGCAGTACTTC. Translating it yields CATLGQGPYEQYF.

At least ten counts were recorded for this clone. This sequence joins TRBV11-2 and TRBJ1-2, with D possibly being TRBD1 (6 bases). The CDR3 length is 13 residues. V shed 6 bases and J shed 7 bases, with 15 bases lying between them. In germline, CDR1 is SGHAT, CDR2 FQNNGV. As DNA, the CDR3 is TGTGCCAGCAGGACTTGGCAGGGGTCTGGCTACACCTTC. Translating it yields CASRTWQGSGYTF.

The chain joins TRBV12-3 or TRBV12-4 to TRBJ1-5; no definite D call. The ends were cut back, 8 bases at V and 9 bases at J, with 17 bases in the middle. The CDR3 runs 13 residues. CDR3 nucleotides: TGTGCCAGCGGCAAGCGTAATGAGAGGCCCCAGCATTTT. This translates into CASGKRNERPQHF.

This sequence joins TRBV18 and TRBJ2-1; TRBD2 agrees at 10 bases. The CDR3 has 15 amino acids. Trimming at V came to 4 bases and at J to 10 bases, leaving 10 bases not matched to a gene. Germline V CDR1 and CDR2: KGHSH, LQKENI. CDR3 in DNA: TGTGCCAGCTCACAACCAGAGCGGGGGGGATCGGAGCAGTTCTTC. This codes for CASSQPERGGSEQFF. Using reference TRBV18 and TRBJ2-1 for the parts outside the CDR3, the full variable domain is NAGVMQNPRHLVRRRGQEARLRCSPMKGHSHVYWYRQLPEEGLKFMVYLQKENIIDESGMPKERFSAEFPKEGPSILRIQQVVRGDSAAYFCASSQPERGGSEQFFGPGTRLTVL.

Concerning this clone itself: This CDR3 is also generated by other DNA sequences in the sample. J is TRBJ1-5 and V is TRBV10-3; D may be TRBD1 (6 bases). The CDR3 has 17 residues. The germline V and J ends were trimmed by 0 bases and 1 base, with 13 bases remaining between them. Germline assignment: CDR1 ENHRY and CDR2 SYGVKD. CDR3 protein: CAISESAGGASNQPQHF. The CDR3 DNA sequence: TGTGCCATCAGTGAGTCGGCTGGGGGGGCAAGCAATCAGCCCCAGCATTTT.

This chain joins TRBV6-5 and TRBJ2-1, with 8 bases fitting TRBD2. The CDR3 loop spans 14 amino acids. V gave up 8 bases and J gave up 6 bases; unmatched junction bases: 9. CDR1 MNHEY and CDR2 SVGAGI come from the germline V gene. This CDR3 is CASGSGGLGNEQFF. The CDR3 coding sequence is TGTGCCAGCGGGTCGGGAGGGCTGGGCAATGAGCAGTTCTTC.

V usage is TRBV3-1 (or the pseudogene TRBV3-2) and J usage is TRBJ2-7; 9 bases line up with TRBD1. The CDR3 loop spans 14 amino acids. Germline V CDR1 and CDR2: LGHDT, YNNKEL (reference sequence). Trimming cost V 3 bases and J 6 bases; bases outside gene matches: 6. The CDR3 DNA sequence: TGTGCCAGCAGCCAGGGACAGGGCCCACTCGAGCAGTACTTC. Protein: CASSQGQGPLEQYF.

The V call is TRBV19, the J call TRBJ2-2, with TRBD1 as a possible D gene (5 bases). CDR1 LNHDA and CDR2 SQIVND come from the germline V gene (reference sequence). The CDR3 length is 14 residues. V was clipped by 4 bases and J by 4 bases, with 10 bases between them. The CDR3 DNA reads as TGTGCCAGTAGTACGACAGTTACCACCGGGGAGCTGTTTTTT. Its protein product is CASSTTVTTGELFF.

This sequence joins TRBV6-5 and TRBJ1-1, with D possibly TRBD1 on 6 matching bases. The V end was cut by 7 bases, the J end by 4 bases, with 13 bases between. Germline-derived CDR1 and CDR2 are MNHEY and SVGAGI. The CDR3 extends over 13 amino acids. CDR3 residues: CASTKGEVTEAFF. CDR3 sequence (DNA): TGTGCCAGCACCAAGGGGGAAGTCACTGAAGCTTTCTTT.

This clone was counted once. V usage is TRBV4-2 and J usage is TRBJ2-7, with TRBD2 identical over 10 bases. Trimming took 0 bases from V and 7 from J; bases not matched to a gene: 12. This CDR3 comprises 17 residues. Germline loops: CDR1 LGHNA, CDR2 YNFKEQ. CDR3 loop: CASSQDRGAGGPGEQYF. CDR3 in DNA: TGTGCCAGCAGCCAAGATCGGGGAGCGGGAGGGCCTGGGGAGCAGTACTTC.

This chain connects TRBV19 to TRBJ2-1; 11 positions match TRBD2. The CDR3 is 19 residues long. In germline, CDR1 is LNHDA, CDR2 SQIVND (reference sequence). J lost 7 bases, V lost 3 bases, and 17 bases had no gene match. DNA of the CDR3: TGTGCCAGTAGTATTAGCGGGAGGGCCTCTTCGCTAGCTTGGAATGAGCAGTTCTTC. Translation: CASSISGRASSLAWNEQFF.

The rearrangement joins TRBV28 to TRBJ2-3; TRBD1 might be the D (6 bases). V shed 3 bases and J shed 4 bases, with 11 bases lying between them. In germline, CDR1 is MDHEN, CDR2 SYDVKM. CDR3 length: 14 amino acids. The CDR3 sequence is CASSFTGFSDTQYF. Here the CDR3 DNA reads TGTGCCAGCAGTTTCACAGGGTTTTCAGATACGCAGTATTTT.

The chain uses TRBV11-2 and TRBJ1-1; tentative D call: TRBD1 (6 bases). Germline values: CDR1 SGHAT, CDR2 FQNNGV. This CDR3 has 13 residues. V was trimmed by 4 bases and J by 4 bases, leaving 10 bases between them. This CDR3 reads CASSYTGSTEAFF. The CDR3 DNA reads TGTGCCAGCAGCTACACAGGGAGCACTGAAGCTTTCTTT.

The chain is built from TRBV18 and TRBJ2-5; 12 nucleotides match TRBD2. The CDR3 sequence is 17 residues long. In germline, CDR1 is KGHSH, CDR2 LQKENI. V was clipped by 2 bases and J by 5 bases; unmatched bases: 9. CDR3 in DNA: TGTGCCAGCTCACCAATTCAGACTAGCGGGAGACCGGAGACCCAGTACTTC. Translation gives CASSPIQTSGRPETQYF.

The V call is TRBV7-2, the J call TRBJ2-7; D uncertain. V shed 1 base and J shed 6 bases, with 13 bases lying between them. Germline V gene sequence: CDR1 SGHTA, CDR2 FQGNSA. There are 14 residues in the CDR3. CDR3 nucleotides: TGTGCCAGCAGCTTAGGTCGAGCTGCAATCGAGCAGTACTTC. It codes for CASSLGRAAIEQYF.

This clone has ten or more counts. The V call is TRBV6-1, the J call TRBJ1-3; no reliable D call. The CDR3 covers 16 residues. Trimming took 0 bases from V and 0 from J, leaving 9 bases between them. From germline, CDR1 is MNHNS and CDR2 SASEGT. Here the CDR3 reads CASSEAFSNSGNTIYF. The CDR3, as DNA: TGTGCCAGCAGTGAAGCTTTTTCCAACTCTGGAAACACCATATATTTT.

The genes are TRBV19 and TRBJ2-7, with 7 positions matching TRBD1. This CDR3 has 15 residues. Looked up from germline, CDR1 is LNHDA and CDR2 is SQIVND (reference sequence). J lost 3 bases, V lost 3 bases, and 8 bases had no gene match. CDR3 bases: TGTGCCAGTAGTATTGACAGGGCGGGTATCTACGAGCAGTACTTC. Translated: CASSIDRAGIYEQYF. The full variable domain, completed using reference TRBV19 and TRBJ2-7, is DGGITQSPKYLFRKEGQNVTLSCEQNLNHDAMYWYRQDPGQGLRLIYYSQIVNDFQKGDIAEGYSVSREKKESFPLTVTSAQKNPTAFYLCASSIDRAGIYEQYFGPGTRLTVT.

This clone was recorded only once. This chain joins TRBV3-1 (or the pseudogene TRBV3-2) and TRBJ2-4; D is perhaps TRBD1 (5 bases). This CDR3 has 14 amino acids. Germline lookup yields CDR1 LGHDT and CDR2 YNNKEL (reference sequence). The V gene lost 0 bases and the J gene lost 9 bases, with 12 bases spanning the gap. Here the CDR3 reads CASSQDQGNGIQYF. DNA of the CDR3: TGTGCCAGCAGCCAAGATCAGGGTAACGGCATTCAGTACTTC.

This clone occurred a few times. The chain joins TRBV29-1 to TRBJ2-7, with D uncertain. The length of the CDR3 is 13 residues. CDR1 SQVTM and CDR2 ANQGSEA come from the germline V gene. The V gene lost 3 bases and the J gene lost 7 bases, with 16 bases spanning the gap. CDR3 nucleotides: TGCAGCGTTGACGGGTCACCCCTGAGGGAGCAGTACTTC. As protein: CSVDGSPLREQYF.

This chain uses TRBV4-2 with TRBJ2-1; 7 bases are shared with TRBD2. Germline V gene lookup returns CDR1 LGHNA and CDR2 YNFKEQ. V lost 6 bases to trimming and J lost 3 bases; unmatched junction nucleotides: 8. The CDR3 runs 15 residues. The CDR3: CASRHAGTNYNEQFF. The CDR3 DNA is TGTGCCAGCAGGCACGCCGGGACTAACTACAATGAGCAGTTCTTC.

V gene TRBV3-1 (or the pseudogene TRBV3-2) combines with J gene TRBJ1-1, with D perhaps TRBD1 (6 bases). Germline V lookup: CDR1 LGHDT, CDR2 YNNKEL (reference sequence). Trimming left V 4 bases short and J 11 bases short, with 11 bases between. This CDR3 has 11 residues. The chain's CDR3 is CASSRQAEAFF. The CDR3 DNA follows: TGTGCCAGCAGCCGACAGGCCGAGGCTTTCTTT.

The J gene is TRBJ2-5, the V gene TRBV25-1; 10 positions agree with TRBD2. CDR1 MGHDK and CDR2 SYGVNS come from the germline V gene. The ends lost 1 base at V and 5 bases at J; junction bases unmatched: 7. This CDR3 region has 16 residues. This chain's CDR3 is CASSEFLAGEGETQYF. The CDR3 nucleotides read TGTGCCAGCAGTGAATTCCTAGCGGGAGAGGGCGAGACCCAGTACTTC.

The V and J genes are TRBV5-3 and TRBJ2-7; 8 nucleotides align to TRBD1. TRBV5-3 is labeled an ORF, and its function is uncertain. This CDR3 has 17 residues. V lost 0 bases, J lost 1 base, and 9 bases stayed unmatched. This CDR3 reads CARSLARATGVSYEQYF. The DNA of the CDR3 is TGTGCCAGAAGCTTGGCTCGAGCGACAGGGGTTTCCTACGAGCAGTACTTC.

The V gene is TRBV6-5, the J gene TRBJ2-2; D remains unclear. Trimming removed 6 bases from V and 0 bases from J, with 8 bases in between. Germline CDR1 and CDR2: MNHEY and SVGAGI. The CDR3 consists of 14 residues. The DNA for the CDR3 is TGTGCCAGCAGCCCCCTCTCGAACACCGGGGAGCTGTTTTTT. Protein: CASSPLSNTGELFF.

V and J are TRBV19 and TRBJ1-1; 7 nucleotides agree with TRBD1. Per the germline V gene, CDR1 is LNHDA and CDR2 is SQIVND (reference sequence). The CDR3 is made up of 14 amino acids. J was trimmed by 4 bases and V by 4 bases; bases with no gene match: 6. The DNA for the CDR3 is TGTGCCAGTAGTACGACAGGGTTTGGCACTGAAGCTTTCTTT. Protein: CASSTTGFGTEAFF.

The chain couples TRBV14 to TRBJ2-1; 9 nucleotides match TRBD1. The CDR3 is 15 residues long. Germline V gives CDR1 SGHDN, CDR2 FVKESK. V shed 2 bases and J 8 bases; nucleotides not matched to a gene: 7. In nucleotides, the CDR3 is TGTGCCAGCAGCCAAAGGGGACAGGGCCGAGATGAGCAGTTCTTC. This codes for CASSQRGQGRDEQFF.

The V call is TRBV6-2 or TRBV6-3, the J call TRBJ1-1; tentative D call: TRBD1 (6 bases). This CDR3 region has 16 residues. Between the trimmed V and J ends, which lost 2 bases and 1 base, there was a span of 14 bases. Germline-derived CDR1 and CDR2 are MNHEY and SVGEGT. This chain's CDR3 is CASSYPRGQTNTEAFF. The CDR3 nucleotides are TGTGCCAGCAGTTACCCGCGTGGACAGACGAACACTGAAGCTTTCTTT.